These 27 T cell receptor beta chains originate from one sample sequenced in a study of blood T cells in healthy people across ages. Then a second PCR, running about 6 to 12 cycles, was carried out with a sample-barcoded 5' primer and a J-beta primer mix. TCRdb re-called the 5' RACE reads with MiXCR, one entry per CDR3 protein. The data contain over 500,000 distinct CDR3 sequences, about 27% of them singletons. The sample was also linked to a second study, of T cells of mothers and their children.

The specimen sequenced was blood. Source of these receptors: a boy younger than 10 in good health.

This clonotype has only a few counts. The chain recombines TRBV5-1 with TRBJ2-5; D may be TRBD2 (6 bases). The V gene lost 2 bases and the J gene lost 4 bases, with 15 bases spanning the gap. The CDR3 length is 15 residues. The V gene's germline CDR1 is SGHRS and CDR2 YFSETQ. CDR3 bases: TGCGCCAGCAGCTTATTGGGGGGAATCCCAGAGACCCAGTACTTC. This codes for CASSLLGGIPETQYF.

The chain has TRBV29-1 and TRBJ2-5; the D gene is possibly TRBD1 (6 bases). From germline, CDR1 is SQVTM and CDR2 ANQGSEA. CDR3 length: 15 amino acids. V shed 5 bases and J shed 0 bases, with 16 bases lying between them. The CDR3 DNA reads TGCAGCGTTCCAGACAGGACCACGTACCAAGAGACCCAGTACTTC. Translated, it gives CSVPDRTTYQETQYF.

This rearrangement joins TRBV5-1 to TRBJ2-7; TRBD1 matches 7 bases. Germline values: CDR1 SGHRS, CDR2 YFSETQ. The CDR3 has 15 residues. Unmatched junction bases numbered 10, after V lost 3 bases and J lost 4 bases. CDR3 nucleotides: TGCGCCAGCAGCTGGAACAGGGGTCCGGAATACGAGCAGTACTTC. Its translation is CASSWNRGPEYEQYF. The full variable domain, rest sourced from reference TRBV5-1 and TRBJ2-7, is KAGVTQTPRYLIKTRGQQVTLSCSPISGHRSVSWYQQTPGQGLQFLFEYFSETQRNKGNFPGRFSGRQFSNSRSEMNVSTLELGDSALYLCASSWNRGPEYEQYFGPGTRLTVT.

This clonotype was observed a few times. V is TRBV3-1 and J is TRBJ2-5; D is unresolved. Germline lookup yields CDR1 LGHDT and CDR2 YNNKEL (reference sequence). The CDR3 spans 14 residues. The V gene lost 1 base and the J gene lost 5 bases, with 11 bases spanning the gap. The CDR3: CASSQVDPRETQYF. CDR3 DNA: TGTGCCAGCAGCCAAGTGGACCCCAGGGAGACCCAGTACTTC.

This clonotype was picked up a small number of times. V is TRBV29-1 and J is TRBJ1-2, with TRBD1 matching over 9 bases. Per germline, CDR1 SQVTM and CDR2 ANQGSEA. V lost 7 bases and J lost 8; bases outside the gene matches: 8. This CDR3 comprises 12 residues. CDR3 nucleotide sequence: TGCAGCGGGCGGGACAGGGCCGGCGGCTACACCTTC. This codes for CSGRDRAGGYTF.

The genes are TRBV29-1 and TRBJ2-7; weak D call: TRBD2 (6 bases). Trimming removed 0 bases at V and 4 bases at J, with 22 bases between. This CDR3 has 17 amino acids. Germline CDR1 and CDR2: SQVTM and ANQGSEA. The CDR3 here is CSVEDKMAAGGDYEQYF. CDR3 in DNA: TGCAGCGTTGAAGATAAAATGGCAGCGGGCGGGGATTACGAGCAGTACTTC.

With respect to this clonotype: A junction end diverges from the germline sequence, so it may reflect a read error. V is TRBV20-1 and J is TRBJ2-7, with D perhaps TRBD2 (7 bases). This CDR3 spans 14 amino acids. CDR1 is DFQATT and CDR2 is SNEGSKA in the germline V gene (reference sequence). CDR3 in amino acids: CSASEGGGSCEQYF. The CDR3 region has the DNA TGCAGTGCTAGTGAGGGGGGGGGATCCTGCGAGCAGTACTTC.

The CDR3 bases are TGTGCCAGCAGTACAGGGGTAGCGGGAGCTTGGGACAATGAGCAGTTCTTC. Protein sequence: CASSTGVAGAWDNEQFF. This chain joins TRBV6-1 and TRBJ2-1; 9 bases match TRBD2. The germline V gene encodes CDR1 MNHNS and CDR2 SASEGT. The CDR3 has 17 amino acids. Unmatched junction bases numbered 13, after V lost 5 bases and J lost 5 bases.

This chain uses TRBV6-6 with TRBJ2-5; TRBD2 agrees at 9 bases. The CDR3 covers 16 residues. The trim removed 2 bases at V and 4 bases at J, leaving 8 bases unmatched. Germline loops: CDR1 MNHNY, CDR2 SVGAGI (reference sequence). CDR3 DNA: TGTGCCAGCAGTTACCGAGCGGGGGGCCCGGGAGAGACCCAGTACTTC. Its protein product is CASSYRAGGPGETQYF.

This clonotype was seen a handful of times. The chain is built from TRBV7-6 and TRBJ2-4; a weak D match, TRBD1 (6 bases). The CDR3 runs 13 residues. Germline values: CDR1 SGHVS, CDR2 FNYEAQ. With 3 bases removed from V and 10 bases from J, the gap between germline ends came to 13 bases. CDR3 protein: CASSFGRDTIQYF. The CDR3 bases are TGTGCCAGCAGCTTCGGCCGGGACACTATTCAGTACTTC.

CDR3 in DNA: TGTGCCAGCAGCGCGAATAGCGGCGACTACAATGAGCAGTTCTTC. This sequence encodes CASSANSGDYNEQFF. This sequence joins TRBV9 and TRBJ2-1; TRBD2 is a possible D gene (6 bases). CDR3 length: 15 residues. Germline loops: CDR1 SGDLS, CDR2 YYNGEE. Trimming cost V 3 bases and J 3 bases, with 13 bases left between them.

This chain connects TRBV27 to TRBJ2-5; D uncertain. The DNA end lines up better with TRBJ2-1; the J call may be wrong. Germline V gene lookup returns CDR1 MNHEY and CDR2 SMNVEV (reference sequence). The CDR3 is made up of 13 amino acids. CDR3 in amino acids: CASSLRASHEQFF. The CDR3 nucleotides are TGTGCCAGCAGCCTAAGGGCCAGCCATGAGCAGTTCTTC.

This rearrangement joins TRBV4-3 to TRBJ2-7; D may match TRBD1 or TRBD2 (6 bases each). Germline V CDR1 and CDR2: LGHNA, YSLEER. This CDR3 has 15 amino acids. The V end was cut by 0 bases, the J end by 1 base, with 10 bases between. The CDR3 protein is CASSQEEGGSYEQYF. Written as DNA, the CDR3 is TGCGCCAGCAGCCAAGAAGAAGGGGGGTCCTACGAGCAGTACTTC.

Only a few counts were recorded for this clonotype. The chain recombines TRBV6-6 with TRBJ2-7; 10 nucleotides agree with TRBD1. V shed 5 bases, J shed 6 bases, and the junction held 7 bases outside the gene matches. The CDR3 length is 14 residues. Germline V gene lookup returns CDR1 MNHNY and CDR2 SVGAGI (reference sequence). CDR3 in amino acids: CASSHRDRGCEQYF. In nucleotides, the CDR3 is TGTGCCAGCAGTCACCGGGACAGGGGATGCGAGCAGTACTTC.

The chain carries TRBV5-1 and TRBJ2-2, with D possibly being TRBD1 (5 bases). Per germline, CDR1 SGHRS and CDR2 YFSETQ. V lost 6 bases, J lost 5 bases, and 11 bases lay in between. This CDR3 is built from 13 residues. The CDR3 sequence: CASTPPGTGELFF. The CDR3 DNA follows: TGCGCCAGCACCCCCCCAGGGACCGGGGAGCTGTTTTTT.

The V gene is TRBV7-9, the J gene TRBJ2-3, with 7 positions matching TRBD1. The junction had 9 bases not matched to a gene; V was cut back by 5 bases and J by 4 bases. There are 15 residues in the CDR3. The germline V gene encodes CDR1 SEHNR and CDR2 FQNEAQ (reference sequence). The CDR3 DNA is TGTGCCAGCAGCAACCCCTCGACAGGGTCAGATACGCAGTATTTT. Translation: CASSNPSTGSDTQYF.

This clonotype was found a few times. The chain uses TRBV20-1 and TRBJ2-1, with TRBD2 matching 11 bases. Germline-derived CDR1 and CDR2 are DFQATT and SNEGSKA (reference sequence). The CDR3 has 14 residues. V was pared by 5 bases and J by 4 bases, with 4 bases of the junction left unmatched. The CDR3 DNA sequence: TGCAGTGCTCGCGGGACTAGCGGATACAATGAGCAGTTCTTC. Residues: CSARGTSGYNEQFF.

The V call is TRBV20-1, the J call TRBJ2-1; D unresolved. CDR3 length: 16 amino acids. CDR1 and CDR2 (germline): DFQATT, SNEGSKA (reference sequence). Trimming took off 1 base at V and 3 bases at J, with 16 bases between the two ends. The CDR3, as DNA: TGCAGTGCTAGAGTAAGCAGCCCCATGATCTACAATGAGCAGTTCTTC. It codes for CSARVSSPMIYNEQFF.

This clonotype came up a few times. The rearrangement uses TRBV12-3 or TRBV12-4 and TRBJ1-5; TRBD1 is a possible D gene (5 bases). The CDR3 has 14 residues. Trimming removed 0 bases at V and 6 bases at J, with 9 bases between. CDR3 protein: CASSLAQGGQPQHF. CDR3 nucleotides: TGTGCCAGCAGTTTAGCCCAGGGAGGTCAGCCCCAGCATTTT.

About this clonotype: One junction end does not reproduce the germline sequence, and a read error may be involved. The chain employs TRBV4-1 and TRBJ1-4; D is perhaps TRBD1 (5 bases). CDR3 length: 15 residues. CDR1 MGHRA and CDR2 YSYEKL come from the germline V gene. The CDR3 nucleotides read TGCGCCAGCAGTCAAGCGTCAGGGACTAATGAAAAACTGTTTTTT. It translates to CASSQASGTNEKLFF.

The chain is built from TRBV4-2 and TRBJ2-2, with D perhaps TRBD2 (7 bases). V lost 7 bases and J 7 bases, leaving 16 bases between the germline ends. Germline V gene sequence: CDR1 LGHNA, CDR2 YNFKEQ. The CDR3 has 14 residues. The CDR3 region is CASTLREGVGELFF. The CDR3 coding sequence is TGTGCCAGCACCCTCAGGGAGGGGGTCGGGGAGCTGTTTTTT.

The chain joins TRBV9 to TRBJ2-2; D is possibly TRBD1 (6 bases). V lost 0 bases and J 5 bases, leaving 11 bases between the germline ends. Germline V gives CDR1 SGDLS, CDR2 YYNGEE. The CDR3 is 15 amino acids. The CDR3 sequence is CASSVGGGWTGELFF. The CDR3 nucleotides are TGTGCCAGCAGCGTAGGAGGGGGTTGGACCGGGGAGCTGTTTTTT.

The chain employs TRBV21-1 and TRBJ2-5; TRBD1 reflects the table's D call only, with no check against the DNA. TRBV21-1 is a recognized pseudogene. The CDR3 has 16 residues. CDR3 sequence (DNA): TGTGCCAGCAGCGAATGGACAAAAATGGTGGCAGAGACCCAGTACTTC. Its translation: CASSEWTKMVAETQYF.

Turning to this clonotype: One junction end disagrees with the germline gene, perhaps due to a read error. Here the CDR3 reads CAGSPGTGGYEQYF. Here the CDR3 DNA reads TGTGCCGGCAGTCCCGGGACAGGGGGCTACGAGCAGTACTTC. The chain combines TRBV12-3 or TRBV12-4 with TRBJ2-7; 11 positions agree with TRBD1. The CDR3 is 14 amino acids.

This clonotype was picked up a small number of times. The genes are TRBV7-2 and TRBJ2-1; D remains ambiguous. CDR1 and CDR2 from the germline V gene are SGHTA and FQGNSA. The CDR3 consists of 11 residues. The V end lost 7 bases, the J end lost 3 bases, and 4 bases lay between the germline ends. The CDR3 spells CASNNYNEQFF. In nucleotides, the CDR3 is TGTGCCAGCAACAACTACAATGAGCAGTTCTTC.

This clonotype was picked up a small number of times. The CDR3 DNA sequence: TGCGCCAGCAGCTTGAGGTTACCTGGGATTGATACGCAGTATTTT. Amino acid sequence: CASSLRLPGIDTQYF. V is TRBV5-1 and J is TRBJ2-3, with D unclear. CDR3 length equals 15 residues. The V end lost 1 base, the J end lost 6 bases, and 15 bases lay between the germline ends. Germline values: CDR1 SGHRS, CDR2 YFSETQ.

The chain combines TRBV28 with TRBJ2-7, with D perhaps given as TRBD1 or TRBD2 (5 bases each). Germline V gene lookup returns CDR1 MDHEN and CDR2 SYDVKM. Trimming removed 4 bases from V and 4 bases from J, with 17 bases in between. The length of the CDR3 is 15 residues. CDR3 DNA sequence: TGTGCCAGCAGTTCCCCCGGCAGGGACGGGTACGAGCAGTACTTC. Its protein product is CASSSPGRDGYEQYF.